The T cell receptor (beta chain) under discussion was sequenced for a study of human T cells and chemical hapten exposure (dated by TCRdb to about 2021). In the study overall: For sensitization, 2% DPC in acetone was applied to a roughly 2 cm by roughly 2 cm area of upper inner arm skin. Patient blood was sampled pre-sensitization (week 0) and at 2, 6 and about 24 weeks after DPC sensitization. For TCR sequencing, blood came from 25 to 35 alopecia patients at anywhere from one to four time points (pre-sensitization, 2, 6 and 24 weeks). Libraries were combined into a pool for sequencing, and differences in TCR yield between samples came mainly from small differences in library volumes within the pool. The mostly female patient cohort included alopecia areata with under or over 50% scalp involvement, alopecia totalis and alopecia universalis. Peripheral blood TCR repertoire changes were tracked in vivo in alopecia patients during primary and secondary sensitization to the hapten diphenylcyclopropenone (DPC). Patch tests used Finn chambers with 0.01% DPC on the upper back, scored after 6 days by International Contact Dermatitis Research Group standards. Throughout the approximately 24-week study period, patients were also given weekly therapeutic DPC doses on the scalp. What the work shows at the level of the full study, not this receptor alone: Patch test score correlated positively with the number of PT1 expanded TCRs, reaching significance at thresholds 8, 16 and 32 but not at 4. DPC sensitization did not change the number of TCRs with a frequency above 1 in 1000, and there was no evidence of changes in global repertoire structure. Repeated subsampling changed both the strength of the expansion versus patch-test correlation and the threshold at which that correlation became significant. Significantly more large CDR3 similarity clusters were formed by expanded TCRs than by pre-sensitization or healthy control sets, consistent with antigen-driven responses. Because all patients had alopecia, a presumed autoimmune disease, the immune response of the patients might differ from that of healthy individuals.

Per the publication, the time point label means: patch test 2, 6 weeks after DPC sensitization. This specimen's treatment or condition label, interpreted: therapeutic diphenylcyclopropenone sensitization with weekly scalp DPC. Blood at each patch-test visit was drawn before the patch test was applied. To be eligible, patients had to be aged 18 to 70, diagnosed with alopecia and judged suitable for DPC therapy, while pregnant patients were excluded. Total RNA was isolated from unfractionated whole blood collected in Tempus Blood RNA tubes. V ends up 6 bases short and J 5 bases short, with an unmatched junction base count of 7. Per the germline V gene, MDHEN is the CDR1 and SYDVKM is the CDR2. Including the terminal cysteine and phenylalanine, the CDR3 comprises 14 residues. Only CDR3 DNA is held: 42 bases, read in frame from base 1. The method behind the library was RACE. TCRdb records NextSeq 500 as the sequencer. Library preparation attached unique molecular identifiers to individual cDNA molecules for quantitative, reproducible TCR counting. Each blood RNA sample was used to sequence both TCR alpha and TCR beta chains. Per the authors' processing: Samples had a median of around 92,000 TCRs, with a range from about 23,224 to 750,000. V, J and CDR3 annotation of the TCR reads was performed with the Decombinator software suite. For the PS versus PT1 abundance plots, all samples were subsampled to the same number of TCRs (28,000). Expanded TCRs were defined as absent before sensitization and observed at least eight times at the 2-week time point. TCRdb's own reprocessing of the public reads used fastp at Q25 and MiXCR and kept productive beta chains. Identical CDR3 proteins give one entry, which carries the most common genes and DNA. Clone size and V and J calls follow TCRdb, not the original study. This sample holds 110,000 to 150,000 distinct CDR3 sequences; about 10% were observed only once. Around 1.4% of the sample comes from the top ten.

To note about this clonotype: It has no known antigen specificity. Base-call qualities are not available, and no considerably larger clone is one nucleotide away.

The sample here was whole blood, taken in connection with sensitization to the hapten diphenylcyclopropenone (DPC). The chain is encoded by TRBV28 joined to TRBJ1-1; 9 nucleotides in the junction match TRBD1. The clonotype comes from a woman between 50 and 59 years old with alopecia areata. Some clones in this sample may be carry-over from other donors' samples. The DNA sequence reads TGTGCCAGCAGGCAACAGGGGGCGCGGACTGAAGCTTTCTTT. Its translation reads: CASRQQGARTEAFF.